This TCR beta chain is from a study of T-cell reconstitution after alpha-beta-depleted transplantation in children (dated by TCRdb to 2016 to 2017). For the study in its entirety: Using TCR repertoire profiling, the study quantitatively followed how T-cell immune reconstitution unfolded in children after TCRalphabeta/CD19-depleted allogeneic hematopoietic cell transplantation. Study-wide conclusions, independent of this receptor: In some patients, high TCRbeta diversity at day 60 was attributed to recipient T cells and intrathymic progenitors that had survived conditioning. Hyperexpanded clone frequencies declined over subsequent months; after one year, T-cell counts and TCRbeta diversity were mostly attributed to newly produced T cells. Apparently early alphabetaT-cell count recovery about two months after transplant reportedly relied on only several hundred rapidly expanded clones derived from non-depleted graft cells.

At the junction V is shortened by 2 bases and J by 1 base, with 11 bases in between. Sequences SGHTA (CDR1) and FQGTGA (CDR2) are obtained from the germline V gene. From its cysteine to its phenylalanine, the CDR3 spans 15 amino acids. Just CDR3 DNA is preserved here, 45 bases in frame from base 1. Sample treatment or condition, as interpreted from the label and publication: allogeneic hematopoietic cell transplantation with graft depleted of TCRalphabeta T cells and CD19 B cells. The children who served as transplant recipients had been given grafts of TCRalphabeta/CD19-depleted allogeneic hematopoietic cells. Note on this clonotype: Its antigen has not been determined. It has no much larger one-base neighbor in the sample; base qualities were not kept.

Library generation was performed with PCR. TCRdb records Illumina HiSeq 2500 as the sequencer. TCR library preparation used molecular barcoding, with unique molecular identifiers applied to normalize quantification of the TCRbeta repertoire. TCRdb itself trimmed the public reads at Q25 with fastp, ran MiXCR and retained productive beta chains. Here each entry gathers all rows of one CDR3 protein and keeps the most common genes and DNA. The sample contains about 980,000 distinct CDR3 sequences, about 29% of them found a single time. The ten largest clones capture 28% of the sample. The receptor's source is a boy in the first two years of life who had a stem cell transplant for SCID, so the T cells may come from the graft donor. This specimen was PBMCs, mostly from graft donor cells, taken 360 days after TCRalphabeta/CD19-depleted stem cell transplant. This chain is built from TRBV7-3 and TRBJ2-5, with TRBD1 perhaps the D gene, on 6 matching bases. Read as DNA, the sequence is TGTGCCAGCAGCTTAGTTGGGGGCTCCCAAGAGACCCAGTACTTC. Its protein product is CASSLVGGSQETQYF.